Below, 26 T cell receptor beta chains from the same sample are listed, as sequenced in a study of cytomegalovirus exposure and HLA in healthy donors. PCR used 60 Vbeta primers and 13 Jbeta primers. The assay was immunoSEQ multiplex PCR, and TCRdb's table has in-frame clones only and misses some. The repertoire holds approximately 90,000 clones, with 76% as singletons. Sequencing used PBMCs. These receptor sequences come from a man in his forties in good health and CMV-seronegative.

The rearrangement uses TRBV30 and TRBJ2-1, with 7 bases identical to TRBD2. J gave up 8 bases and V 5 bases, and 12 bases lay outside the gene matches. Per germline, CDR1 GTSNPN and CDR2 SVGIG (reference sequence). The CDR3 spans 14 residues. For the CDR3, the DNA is TGTGCCTGGTCCCCTAGCGGTAACAGCGATGAGCAGTTCTTC. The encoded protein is CAWSPSGNSDEQFF.

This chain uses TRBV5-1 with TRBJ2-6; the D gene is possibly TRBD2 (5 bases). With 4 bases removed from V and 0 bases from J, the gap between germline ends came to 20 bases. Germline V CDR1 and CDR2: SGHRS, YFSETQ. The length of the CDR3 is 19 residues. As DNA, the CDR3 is TGCGCCAGCAGCGAGGAGGCAGCTATTCCCTCCTCTGGGGCCAACGTCCTGACTTTC. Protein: CASSEEAAIPSSGANVLTF.

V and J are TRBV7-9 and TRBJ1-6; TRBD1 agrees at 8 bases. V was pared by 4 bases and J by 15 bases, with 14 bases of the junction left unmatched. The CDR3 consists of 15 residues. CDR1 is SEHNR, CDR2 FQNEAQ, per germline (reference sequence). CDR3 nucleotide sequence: TGTGCCAGCAGCTCGGGGGAATGGACAGGGAATGTCCTCCACTTT. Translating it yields CASSSGEWTGNVLHF.

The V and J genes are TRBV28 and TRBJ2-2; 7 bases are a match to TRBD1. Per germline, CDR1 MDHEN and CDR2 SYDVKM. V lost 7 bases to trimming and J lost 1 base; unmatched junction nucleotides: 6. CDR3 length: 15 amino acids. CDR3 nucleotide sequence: TGTGCCAGCACCTCAGGGGGTCTGAACACCGGGGAGCTGTTTTTT. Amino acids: CASTSGGLNTGELFF.

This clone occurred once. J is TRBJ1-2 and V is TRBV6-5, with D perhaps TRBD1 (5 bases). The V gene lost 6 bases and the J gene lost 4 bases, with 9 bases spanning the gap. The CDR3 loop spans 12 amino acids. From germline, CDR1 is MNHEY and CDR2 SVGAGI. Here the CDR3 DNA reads TGTGCCAGCAGACGCGACAGCTATGGCTACACCTTC. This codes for CASRRDSYGYTF.

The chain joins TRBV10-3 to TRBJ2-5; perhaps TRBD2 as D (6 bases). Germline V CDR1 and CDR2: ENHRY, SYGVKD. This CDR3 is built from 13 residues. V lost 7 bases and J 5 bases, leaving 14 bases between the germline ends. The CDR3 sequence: CAIKLGGGETQYF. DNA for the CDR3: TGTGCCATCAAGCTGGGAGGTGGGGAGACCCAGTACTTC.

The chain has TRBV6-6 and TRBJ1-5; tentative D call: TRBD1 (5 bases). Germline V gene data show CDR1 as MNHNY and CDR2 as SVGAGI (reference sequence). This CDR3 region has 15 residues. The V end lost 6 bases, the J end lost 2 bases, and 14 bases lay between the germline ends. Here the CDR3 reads CASSGGHLGNQPQHF. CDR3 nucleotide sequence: TGTGCCAGCAGCGGTGGACACCTTGGCAATCAGCCCCAGCATTTT.

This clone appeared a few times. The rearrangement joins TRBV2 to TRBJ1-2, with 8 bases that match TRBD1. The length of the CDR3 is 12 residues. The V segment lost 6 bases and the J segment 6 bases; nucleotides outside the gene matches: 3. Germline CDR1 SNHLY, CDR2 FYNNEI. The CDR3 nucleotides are TGTGCCAGCAGGGACAGGGCAGATGGCTACACCTTC. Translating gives CASRDRADGYTF.

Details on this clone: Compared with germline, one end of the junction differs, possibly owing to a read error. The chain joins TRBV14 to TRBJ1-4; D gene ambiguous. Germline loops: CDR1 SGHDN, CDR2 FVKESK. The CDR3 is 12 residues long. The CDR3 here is CASSQDGRRRVF. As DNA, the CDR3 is TGTGCCAGCAGCCAAGATGGAAGACGGAGGGTTTTT. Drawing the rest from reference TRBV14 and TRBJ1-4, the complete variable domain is EAGVTQFPSHSVIEKGQTVTLRCDPISGHDNLYWYRRVMGKEIKFLLHFVKESKQDESGMPNNRFLAERTGGTYSTLKVQPAELEDSGVYFCASSQDGRRRVFGSGTQLSVL.

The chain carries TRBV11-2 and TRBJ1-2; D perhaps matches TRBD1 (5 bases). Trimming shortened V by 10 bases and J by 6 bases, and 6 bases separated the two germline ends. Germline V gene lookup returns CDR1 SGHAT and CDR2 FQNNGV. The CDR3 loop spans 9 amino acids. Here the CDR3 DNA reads TGTGCCATAGGGGATGGCTACACCTTC. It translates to CAIGDGYTF.

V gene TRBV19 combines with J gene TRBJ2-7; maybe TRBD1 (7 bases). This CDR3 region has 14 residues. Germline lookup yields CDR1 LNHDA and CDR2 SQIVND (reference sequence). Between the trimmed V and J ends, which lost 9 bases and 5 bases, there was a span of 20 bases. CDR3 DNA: TGTGCCAGCCAGCGGGCAGGGGGTATCCACGAGCAGTACTTC. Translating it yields CASQRAGGIHEQYF.

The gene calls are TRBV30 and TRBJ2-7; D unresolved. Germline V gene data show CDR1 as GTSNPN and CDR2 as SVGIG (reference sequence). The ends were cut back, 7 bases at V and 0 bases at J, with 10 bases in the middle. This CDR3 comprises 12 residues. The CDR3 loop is CASSRNSYEQYF. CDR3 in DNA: TGTGCCTCGTCGAGGAACTCCTACGAGCAGTACTTC.

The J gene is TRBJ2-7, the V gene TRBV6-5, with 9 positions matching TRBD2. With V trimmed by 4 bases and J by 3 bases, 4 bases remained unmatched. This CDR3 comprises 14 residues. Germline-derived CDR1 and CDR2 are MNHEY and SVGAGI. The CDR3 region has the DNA TGTGCCAGCAGTTCCTTTAGCGGGGGCTACGAGCAGTACTTC. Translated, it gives CASSSFSGGYEQYF.

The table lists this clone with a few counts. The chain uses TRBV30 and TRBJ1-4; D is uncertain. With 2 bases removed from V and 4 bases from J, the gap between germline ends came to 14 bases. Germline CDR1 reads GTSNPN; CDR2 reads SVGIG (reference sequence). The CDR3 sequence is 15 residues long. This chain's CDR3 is CAWSFDGGINEKLFF. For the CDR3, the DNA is TGTGCCTGGAGTTTCGACGGAGGTATTAATGAAAAACTGTTTTTT.

The CDR3 nucleotides read TGTGCCATCAGTGAAAACAGACAGGGAGACTATGGCTACACCTTC. The encoded protein is CAISENRQGDYGYTF. The J gene is TRBJ1-2, the V gene TRBV10-3, with 7 bases fitting TRBD1. The germline CDR1 and CDR2 sequences are ENHRY and SYGVKD. J lost 3 bases, V lost 3 bases, and 7 bases had no gene match. The CDR3 totals 15 residues.

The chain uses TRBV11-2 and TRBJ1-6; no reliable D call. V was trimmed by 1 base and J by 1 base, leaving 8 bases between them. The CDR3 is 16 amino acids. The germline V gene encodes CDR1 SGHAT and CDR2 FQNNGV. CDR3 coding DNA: TGTGCCAGCAGCTTAGTCCCGGGTTCCTATAATTCACCCCTCCACTTT. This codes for CASSLVPGSYNSPLHF.

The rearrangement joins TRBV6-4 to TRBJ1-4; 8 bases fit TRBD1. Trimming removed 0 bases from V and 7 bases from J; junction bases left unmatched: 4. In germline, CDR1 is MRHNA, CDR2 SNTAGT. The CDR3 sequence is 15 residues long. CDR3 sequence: CASSDSGTGGEKLFF. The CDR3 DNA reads TGTGCCAGCAGTGACTCTGGGACAGGCGGTGAAAAACTGTTTTTT.

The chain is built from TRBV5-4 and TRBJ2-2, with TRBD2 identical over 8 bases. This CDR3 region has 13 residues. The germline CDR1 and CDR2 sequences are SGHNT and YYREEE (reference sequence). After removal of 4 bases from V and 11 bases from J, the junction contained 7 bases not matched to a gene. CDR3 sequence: CASSGGLGGELFF. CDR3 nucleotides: TGTGCCAGCAGCGGGGGACTAGGCGGTGAGCTGTTTTTT.

The CDR3 reads CASSTWASGANVLTF. The CDR3 bases are TGTGCCAGTAGTACTTGGGCGTCTGGGGCCAACGTCCTGACTTTC. The rearrangement links TRBV19 to TRBJ2-6, with D unclear. With 4 bases removed from V and 1 base from J, the gap between germline ends came to 8 bases. Germline loops: CDR1 LNHDA, CDR2 SQIVND (reference sequence). The CDR3 is 15 amino acids.

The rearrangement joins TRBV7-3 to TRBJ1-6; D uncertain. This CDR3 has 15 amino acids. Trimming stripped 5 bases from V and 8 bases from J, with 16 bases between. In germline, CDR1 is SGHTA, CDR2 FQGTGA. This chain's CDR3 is CASSPNSNGYSPLHF. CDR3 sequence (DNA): TGTGCCAGCAGCCCCAACAGCAATGGTTATTCACCCCTCCACTTT.

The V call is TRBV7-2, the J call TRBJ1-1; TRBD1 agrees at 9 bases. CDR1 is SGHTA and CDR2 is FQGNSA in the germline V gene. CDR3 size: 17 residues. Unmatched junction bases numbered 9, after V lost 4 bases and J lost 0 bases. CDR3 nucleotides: TGTGCCAGCAGCTGGACAGGGGCCGCCCGTTTGAACACTGAAGCTTTCTTT. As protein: CASSWTGAARLNTEAFF.

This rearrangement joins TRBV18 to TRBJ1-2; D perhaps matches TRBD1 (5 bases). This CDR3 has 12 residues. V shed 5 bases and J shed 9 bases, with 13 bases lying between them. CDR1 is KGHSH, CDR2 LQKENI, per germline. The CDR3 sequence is CASSYGTCSYTF. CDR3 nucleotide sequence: TGTGCCAGCTCATACGGGACTTGCAGCTACACCTTC.

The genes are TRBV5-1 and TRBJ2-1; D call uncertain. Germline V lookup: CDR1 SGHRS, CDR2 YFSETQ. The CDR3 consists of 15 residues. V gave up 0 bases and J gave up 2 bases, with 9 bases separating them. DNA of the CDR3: TGCGCCAGCAGCTTGGGAGAAAGCCCCTACAATGAGCAGTTCTTC. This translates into CASSLGESPYNEQFF.

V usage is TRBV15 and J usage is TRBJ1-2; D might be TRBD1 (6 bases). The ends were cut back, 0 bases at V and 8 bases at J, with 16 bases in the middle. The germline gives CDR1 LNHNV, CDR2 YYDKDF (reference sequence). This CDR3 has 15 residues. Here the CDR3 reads CATSRDRGHGRGYTF. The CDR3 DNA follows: TGTGCCACCAGCAGAGATCGGGGACACGGGCGCGGCTACACCTTC.

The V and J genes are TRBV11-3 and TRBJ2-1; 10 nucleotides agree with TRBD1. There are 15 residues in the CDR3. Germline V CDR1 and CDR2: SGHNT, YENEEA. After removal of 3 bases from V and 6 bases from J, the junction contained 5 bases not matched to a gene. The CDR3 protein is CASSFDRTGGNEQFF. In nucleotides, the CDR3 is TGTGCCAGCAGCTTTGATCGGACAGGGGGCAATGAGCAGTTCTTC.

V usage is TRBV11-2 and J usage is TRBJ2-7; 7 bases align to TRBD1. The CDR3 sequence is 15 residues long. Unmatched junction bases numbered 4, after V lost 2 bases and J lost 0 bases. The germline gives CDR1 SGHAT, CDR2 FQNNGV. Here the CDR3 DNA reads TGTGCCAGCAGCTTATCTGGGACAGACTCCTACGAGCAGTACTTC. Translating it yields CASSLSGTDSYEQYF. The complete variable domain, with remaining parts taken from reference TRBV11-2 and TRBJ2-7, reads EAGVAQSPRYKIIEKRQSVAFWCNPISGHATLYWYQQILGQGPKLLIQFQNNGVVDDSQLPKDRFSAERLKGVDSTLKIQPAKLEDSAVYLCASSLSGTDSYEQYFGPGTRLTVT.